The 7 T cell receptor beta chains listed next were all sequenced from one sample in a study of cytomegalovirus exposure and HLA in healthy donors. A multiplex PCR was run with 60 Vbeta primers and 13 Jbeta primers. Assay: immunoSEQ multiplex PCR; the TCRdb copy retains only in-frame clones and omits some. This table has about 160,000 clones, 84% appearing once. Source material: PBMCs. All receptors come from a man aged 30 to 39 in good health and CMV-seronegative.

CDR3: CASSHDRGWNEQFF. CDR3 nucleotide sequence: TGTGCCAGCAGCCACGACAGGGGCTGGAATGAGCAGTTCTTC. The chain links TRBV5-6 to TRBJ2-1, with 8 bases fitting TRBD1. V was pared by 4 bases and J by 7 bases, with 7 bases of the junction left unmatched. The germline V gene encodes CDR1 SGHDT and CDR2 YYEEEE. The CDR3 totals 14 residues.

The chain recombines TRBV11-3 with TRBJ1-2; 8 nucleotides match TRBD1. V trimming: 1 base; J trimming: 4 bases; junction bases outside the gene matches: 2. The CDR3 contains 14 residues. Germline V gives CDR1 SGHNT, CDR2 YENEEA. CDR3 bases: TGTGCCAGCAGCTTAGGGACAGGGAGCTATGGCTACACCTTC. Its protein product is CASSLGTGSYGYTF.

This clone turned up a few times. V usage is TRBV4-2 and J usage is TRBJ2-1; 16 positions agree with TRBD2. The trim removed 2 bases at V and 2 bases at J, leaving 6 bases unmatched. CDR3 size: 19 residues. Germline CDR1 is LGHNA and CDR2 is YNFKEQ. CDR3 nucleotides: TGTGCCAGCAGCCAACTTCCCGGGACTAGCGGGGGGGCCTACAATGAGCAGTTCTTC. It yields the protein CASSQLPGTSGGAYNEQFF.

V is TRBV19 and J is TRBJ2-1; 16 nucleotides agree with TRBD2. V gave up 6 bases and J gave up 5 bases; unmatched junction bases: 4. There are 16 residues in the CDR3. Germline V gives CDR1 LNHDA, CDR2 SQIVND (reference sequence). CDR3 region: CASSSGLAGGHNEQFF. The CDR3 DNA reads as TGTGCCAGTAGCTCGGGACTAGCGGGAGGGCACAATGAGCAGTTCTTC.

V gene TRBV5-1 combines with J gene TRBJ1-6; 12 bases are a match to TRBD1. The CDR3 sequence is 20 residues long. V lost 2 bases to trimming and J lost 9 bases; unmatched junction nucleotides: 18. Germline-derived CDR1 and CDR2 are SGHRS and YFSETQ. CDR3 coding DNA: TGCGCCAGCAGCTTAACTACCGGGACAGGGGGCCCTGCGCAGATTTCACCCCTCCACTTT. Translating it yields CASSLTTGTGGPAQISPLHF.

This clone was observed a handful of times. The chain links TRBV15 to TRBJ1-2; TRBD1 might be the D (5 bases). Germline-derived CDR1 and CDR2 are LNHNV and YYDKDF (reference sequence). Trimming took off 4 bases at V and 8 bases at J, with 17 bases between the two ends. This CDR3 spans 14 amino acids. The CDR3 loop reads CATSTRQSSRGYTF. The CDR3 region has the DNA TGTGCCACCAGCACCCGACAGTCCTCCAGAGGCTACACCTTC.

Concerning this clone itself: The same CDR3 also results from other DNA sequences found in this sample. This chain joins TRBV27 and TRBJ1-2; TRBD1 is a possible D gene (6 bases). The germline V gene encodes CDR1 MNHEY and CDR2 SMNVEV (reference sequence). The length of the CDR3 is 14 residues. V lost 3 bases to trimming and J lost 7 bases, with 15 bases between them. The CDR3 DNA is TGTGCCAGCAGTTTCCTATTGGGGGGGGCTGGCTACACCTTC. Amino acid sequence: CASSFLLGGAGYTF.